This passage covers 24 T cell receptor beta chains from one sample sequenced in a study of blood T cell repertoires in COVID-19. Repertoires were generated with immunoSEQ multiplex PCR, while TCRdb's copy carries only in-frame clones and drops some. The sample carries about 300,000 clones, 85% to 90% recorded once. The sequencing sample was made of PBMCs or T cells enriched from blood (not recorded which). These receptors were obtained from a man between 25 and 39 years old who had recovered from COVID-19.

The chain is built from TRBV5-6 and TRBJ2-3; no firm D call. Germline assignment: CDR1 SGHDT and CDR2 YYEEEE. With 0 bases removed from V and 5 bases from J, the gap between germline ends came to 16 bases. The CDR3 runs to 16 residues. CDR3 bases: TGTGCCAGCAGCTTGGGGCCCCGGGTACAAGGAGATACGCAGTATTTT. As protein: CASSLGPRVQGDTQYF. The full variable domain, completed using reference TRBV5-6 and TRBJ2-3, is DAGVTQSPTHLIKTRGQQVTLRCSPKSGHDTVSWYQQALGQGPQFIFQYYEEEERQRGNFPDRFSGHQFPNYSSELNVNALLLGDSALYLCASSLGPRVQGDTQYFGPGTRLTVL.

The chain links TRBV30 to TRBJ1-1, with D hard to call. V was clipped by 8 bases and J by 9 bases, with 25 bases between them. CDR3 length: 14 amino acids. Germline V gene data show CDR1 as GTSNPN and CDR2 as SVGIG (reference sequence). This chain's CDR3 is CAGGPEAGTKKAFF. The CDR3 coding sequence is TGTGCCGGAGGACCGGAGGCGGGAACCAAAAAAGCTTTCTTT.

The chain combines TRBV19 with TRBJ1-3; perhaps TRBD1 as D (6 bases). The CDR3 is 16 residues long. Looked up from germline, CDR1 is LNHDA and CDR2 is SQIVND (reference sequence). Trimming pared 6 bases from V and 2 bases from J, leaving 17 bases between. CDR3 coding DNA: TGTGCCAGTAGCCCAAGGACCCCAGGGGCTGGAAACACCATATATTTT. It encodes CASSPRTPGAGNTIYF.

The chain recombines TRBV19 with TRBJ2-5, with TRBD1 as a possible D gene (7 bases). The CDR3 covers 14 residues. Trimming stripped 6 bases from V and 4 bases from J, with 15 bases between. Germline lookup yields CDR1 LNHDA and CDR2 SQIVND (reference sequence). CDR3 residues: CASRSGGSGETQYF. CDR3 DNA sequence: TGTGCCAGTAGGTCAGGGGGGTCTGGAGAGACCCAGTACTTC.

The chain is built from TRBV5-6 and TRBJ1-1; TRBD1 matches at 8 bases. V dropped 4 bases and J dropped 4; count of bases not matched to a gene: 9. The CDR3 has 15 residues. Germline lookup yields CDR1 SGHDT and CDR2 YYEEEE. The CDR3 sequence is CASSLWTGSSTEAFF. DNA of the CDR3: TGTGCCAGCAGCCTCTGGACAGGGAGCAGCACTGAAGCTTTCTTT.

This chain joins TRBV5-1 and TRBJ2-7, with D unresolved. Germline assignment: CDR1 SGHRS and CDR2 YFSETQ. The CDR3 is 13 amino acids. V was pared by 2 bases and J by 3 bases, with 9 bases between. The CDR3 sequence: CASSFPGIYEQYF. The CDR3 nucleotides are TGCGCCAGCAGCTTTCCAGGAATCTACGAGCAGTACTTC.

This clone was observed many times. The chain is built from TRBV4-1 and TRBJ2-5; D gene uncertain. CDR1 and CDR2 (germline): MGHRA, YSYEKL. The CDR3 sequence is 13 residues long. V lost 1 base and J 4 bases, leaving 7 bases between the germline ends. As DNA, the CDR3 is TGCGCCAGCAGCCAAGGTAATCGAGAGACCCAGTACTTC. As protein: CASSQGNRETQYF.

This rearrangement joins TRBV5-1 to TRBJ2-7; 12 bases are a match to TRBD1. Trimming at V came to 3 bases and at J to 7 bases, leaving 5 bases not matched to a gene. Germline assignment: CDR1 SGHRS and CDR2 YFSETQ. The CDR3 consists of 14 residues. CDR3 DNA sequence: TGCGCCAGCAGCTGGGGACAGGGGGCGCAGGAGCAGTACTTC. It yields the protein CASSWGQGAQEQYF.

CDR3 in DNA: TGTGCCAGCAGCTACCCGAGGACAGGGGGCCTGAACACTGAAGCTTTCTTT. Encoded protein: CASSYPRTGGLNTEAFF. The rearrangement joins TRBV13 to TRBJ1-1; the match to TRBD1 covers 11 bases. The CDR3 has 17 amino acids. Per germline, CDR1 PRHDT and CDR2 FYEKMQ (reference sequence). V lost 4 bases and J lost 0; bases outside the gene matches: 7. The variable domain in full, completed from reference TRBV13 and TRBJ1-1, reads AAGVIQSPRHLIKEKRETATLKCYPIPRHDTVYWYQQGPGQDPQFLISFYEKMQSDKGSIPDRFSAQQFSDYHSELNMSSLELGDSALYFCASSYPRTGGLNTEAFFGQGTRLTVV.

This chain uses TRBV27 with TRBJ2-5; 8 nucleotides align to TRBD2. CDR1 MNHEY and CDR2 SMNVEV come from the germline V gene (reference sequence). V gave up 8 bases and J gave up 0 bases; unmatched junction bases: 20. The CDR3 spans 19 residues. The CDR3 region is CASGRGRRGVGSYQETQYF. In DNA form, the CDR3 reads TGTGCCAGCGGACGAGGGAGGCGGGGGGTCGGCTCGTACCAAGAGACCCAGTACTTC.

The chain is built from TRBV27 and TRBJ1-2; D gene unclear. The CDR3 contains 13 residues. CDR1 is MNHEY and CDR2 is SMNVEV in the germline V gene (reference sequence). V gave up 2 bases and J gave up 5 bases, with 9 bases separating them. CDR3 in DNA: TGTGCCAGCAGTTTACGGAGTGGGTATGGCTACACCTTC. Its translation is CASSLRSGYGYTF.

The CDR3 sequence: CASSRFWSGGGNTGELFF. CDR3 DNA: TGTGCCAGCAGCCGTTTCTGGAGTGGCGGGGGGAACACCGGGGAGCTGTTTTTT. This rearrangement joins TRBV6-2 or TRBV6-3 to TRBJ2-2, with 7 nucleotides matching TRBD2. This CDR3 spans 18 amino acids. The germline V gene has CDR1 MNHEY and CDR2 SVGEGT. Trimming removed 6 bases from V and 1 base from J; junction bases left unmatched: 14.

This chain links TRBV7-2 with TRBJ1-2; D is undetermined. Trimming removed 4 bases at V and 1 base at J, with 19 bases between. The CDR3 sequence is 17 residues long. CDR1 is SGHTA, CDR2 FQGNSA, per germline. The CDR3 bases are TGTGCCAGCAGCTACTTAGTTTTCAGCGAAGTTAACTATGGCTACACCTTC. Translation gives CASSYLVFSEVNYGYTF.

CDR3: CASSVRPLRKQGEEGYTF. In DNA, the CDR3 is TGTGCCAGCAGCGTAAGGCCCCTCCGAAAACAGGGGGAGGAAGGCTACACCTTC. The V and J genes are TRBV9 and TRBJ1-2, with 8 bases lining up with TRBD1. J gave up 8 bases and V 1 base, and 19 bases lay outside the gene matches. Germline V gene data show CDR1 as SGDLS and CDR2 as YYNGEE. CDR3 size: 18 residues.

This clone was seen once. The chain uses TRBV11-2 and TRBJ2-5, with TRBD1 as a possible D gene (5 bases). CDR3 length: 14 residues. V lost 3 bases and J 2 bases, leaving 10 bases between the germline ends. The germline V gene encodes CDR1 SGHAT and CDR2 FQNNGV. The CDR3, as DNA: TGTGCCAGCAGCTTGGGGCACGGACAAGAGACCCAGTACTTC. As protein: CASSLGHGQETQYF.

The chain combines TRBV9 with TRBJ1-1; D possibly corresponds to TRBD1 (5 bases). CDR3 size: 14 residues. V was trimmed by 4 bases and J by 9 bases, leaving 19 bases between them. Germline CDR1 reads SGDLS; CDR2 reads YYNGEE. CDR3: CASSPHDSPLKAFF. CDR3 DNA: TGTGCCAGCAGCCCGCATGACAGCCCGCTCAAAGCTTTCTTT.

The genes are TRBV28 and TRBJ1-2; no firm D call. The CDR3 is 14 amino acids. The V end was cut by 2 bases, the J end by 6 bases, with 13 bases between. Germline CDR1 reads MDHEN; CDR2 reads SYDVKM. CDR3 loop: CASSLRSRRDGYTF. The DNA of the CDR3 is TGTGCCAGCAGTTTAAGGTCCAGGAGGGATGGCTACACCTTC.

There are a few counts of this clone. The gene calls are TRBV6-1 and TRBJ1-2, with no clear D. The CDR3 covers 15 residues. Germline V CDR1 and CDR2: MNHNS, SASEGT. V was trimmed by 2 bases and J by 0 bases, leaving 10 bases between them. The CDR3, as DNA: TGTGCCAGCAGTGAATGGGCAGGCACTAACTATGGCTACACCTTC. This translates into CASSEWAGTNYGYTF.

The V and J genes are TRBV28 and TRBJ2-2; 7 nucleotides match TRBD2. Germline V gene data show CDR1 as MDHEN and CDR2 as SYDVKM. V was clipped by 6 bases and J by 0 bases; unmatched bases: 4. The CDR3 is 15 amino acids. CDR3 DNA sequence: TGTGCCAGCAGGGGGGGGACCGCGAACACCGGGGAGCTGTTTTTT. This translates into CASRGGTANTGELFF.

This sequence joins TRBV7-9 and TRBJ2-1; 8 bases map to TRBD1. Germline V gives CDR1 SEHNR, CDR2 FQNEAQ (reference sequence). V gave up 0 bases and J gave up 7 bases; unmatched junction bases: 5. This CDR3 is built from 15 residues. The CDR3 is CASSLAQGVWNEQFF. DNA of the CDR3: TGTGCCAGCAGCTTAGCACAGGGGGTGTGGAATGAGCAGTTCTTC.

This rearrangement joins TRBV5-1 to TRBJ1-1; 10 bases map to TRBD1. The CDR3 consists of 14 residues. Unmatched junction bases numbered 6, after V lost 6 bases and J lost 4 bases. Germline V gives CDR1 SGHRS, CDR2 YFSETQ. The CDR3 nucleotides are TGCGCCAGCATCAAGGGACAGGGGAGCACTGAAGCTTTCTTT. It specifies CASIKGQGSTEAFF.

This chain uses TRBV6-4 with TRBJ1-2, with 12 bases lining up with TRBD1. The germline V gene encodes CDR1 MRHNA and CDR2 SNTAGT. With 6 bases clipped from V and 8 bases from J, the junction kept 10 bases outside the gene matches. The CDR3 length is 15 residues. CDR3 nucleotides: TGTGCCAGCAGCGGCACCGGGACAGGGGGCGAAGGCTACACCTTC. Its protein is CASSGTGTGGEGYTF.

The genes are TRBV16 and TRBJ2-2; 7 bases fit TRBD1. The ends lost 0 bases at V and 2 bases at J; junction bases unmatched: 3. Germline values: CDR1 KGHSY, CDR2 FQNENV. CDR3 length: 16 amino acids. Here the CDR3 reads CASSQSGGLNTGELFF. The CDR3 DNA reads as TGTGCCAGCAGCCAATCAGGGGGCCTTAACACCGGGGAGCTGTTTTTT.

This chain joins TRBV7-9 and TRBJ2-7; D uncertain. The V gene's germline CDR1 is SEHNR and CDR2 FQNEAQ (reference sequence). The CDR3 contains 14 residues. V lost 3 bases, J lost 2 bases, and 11 bases lay in between. This CDR3 reads CASSFLGRTYEQYF. The CDR3 nucleotides read TGTGCCAGCAGCTTCTTAGGCAGGACCTACGAGCAGTACTTC. The full variable domain, rest sourced from reference TRBV7-9 and TRBJ2-7, is DTGVSQNPRHKITKRGQNVTFRCDPISEHNRLYWYRQTLGQGPEFLTYFQNEAQLEKSRLLSDRFSAERPKGSFSTLEIQRTEQGDSAMYLCASSFLGRTYEQYFGPGTRLTVT.